The next 12 T cell receptor beta chains were all read from a single sample in a study of post-analysis software for immune sequencing data. No cognate antigen is known for these TCRs. The TCR beta cDNA libraries contained unique molecular identifiers. TCRdb itself ran the PCR reads through MiXCR, one entry per CDR3 protein. The data contain about half a million distinct CDR3 sequences, around 40% of them seen just once; the ten biggest clones take up around 10%. Study results and limitations: Patients used about 5 TRBV segments, including TRBV5-6, TRBV5-1 and TRBV20-1, more often than controls.

Sample: blood. These receptor sequences come from a girl under 18 with multiple sclerosis.

The chain joins TRBV20-1 to TRBJ2-7, with D perhaps given as TRBD1 or TRBD2 (6 bases each). Germline V gene data show CDR1 as DFQATT and CDR2 as SNEGSKA (reference sequence). V lost 6 bases, J lost 3 bases, and 9 bases lay in between. This CDR3 has 11 amino acids. CDR3 sequence reads: CSAEGGYEQYF. The CDR3, as DNA: TGCAGTGCCGAGGGGGGCTACGAGCAGTACTTC.

This chain joins TRBV2 and TRBJ2-1, with 10 bases matching TRBD2. V shed 6 bases, J shed 3 bases, and the junction held 5 bases outside the gene matches. Germline V gives CDR1 SNHLY, CDR2 FYNNEI. This CDR3 region has 15 residues. The CDR3 here is CASRELAGHYNEQFF. The CDR3 bases are TGTGCCAGCAGGGAACTAGCGGGACACTACAATGAGCAGTTCTTC.

The gene calls are TRBV5-1 and TRBJ2-2; TRBD1 is a possible D gene (5 bases). Looked up from germline, CDR1 is SGHRS and CDR2 is YFSETQ. Trimming cost V 0 bases and J 4 bases, with 16 bases left between them. The CDR3 length is 17 residues. The CDR3 region is CASSLDYEYRFTGELFF. The CDR3, as DNA: TGCGCCAGCAGCTTGGATTATGAGTACAGGTTCACCGGGGAGCTGTTTTTT.

This clonotype was observed a handful of times. The rearrangement joins TRBV5-5 to TRBJ1-1; D ambiguous. V lost 0 bases and J lost 4, with 13 bases in between. Germline CDR1 reads SGHKS; CDR2 reads YYEKEE (reference sequence). The CDR3 covers 15 residues. CDR3 DNA sequence: TGTGCCAGCAGCTTGGGCGCGGGATGGGGCACTGAAGCTTTCTTT. Translation: CASSLGAGWGTEAFF.

The chain employs TRBV3-1 and TRBJ2-5, with 10 nucleotides matching TRBD1. The ends lost 1 base at V and 13 bases at J; junction bases unmatched: 9. The germline gives CDR1 LGHDT, CDR2 YNNKEL (reference sequence). This CDR3 has 14 amino acids. CDR3 residues: CASSQGTGGPSRYF. CDR3 DNA sequence: TGTGCCAGCAGCCAAGGGACAGGGGGTCCTAGCCGGTACTTC.

Only one count was recorded for this clonotype. The rearrangement uses TRBV3-1 and TRBJ2-2; D unclear. The CDR3 covers 13 residues. V lost 5 bases to trimming and J lost 3 bases, with 7 bases between them. CDR1 LGHDT and CDR2 YNNKEL come from the germline V gene (reference sequence). The CDR3 coding sequence is TGTGCCAGCAGCGCCGACCACACCGGGGAGCTGTTTTTT. Amino acids: CASSADHTGELFF.

This chain's CDR3 is CSASRVSNEQFF. The CDR3 coding sequence is TGCAGTGCTAGTCGCGTGTCAAATGAGCAGTTCTTC. The rearrangement links TRBV20-1 to TRBJ2-1; D gene unclear. The germline V gene has CDR1 DFQATT and CDR2 SNEGSKA (reference sequence). CDR3 size: 12 residues. The V end was cut by 3 bases, the J end by 7 bases, with 10 bases between.

V gene TRBV3-1 combines with J gene TRBJ1-2; unclear D gene. Trimming took 0 bases from V and 8 from J, leaving 13 bases between them. CDR1 and CDR2 from the germline V gene are LGHDT and YNNKEL (reference sequence). This CDR3 spans 14 amino acids. The CDR3 DNA follows: TGTGCCAGCAGCCAAGATGGAGGGCTGCGGGGCTACACCTTC. Translating it yields CASSQDGGLRGYTF. Drawing the rest from reference TRBV3-1 and TRBJ1-2, the complete variable domain is DTAVSQTPKYLVTQMGNDKSIKCEQNLGHDTMYWYKQDSKKFLKIMFSYNNKELIINETVPNRFSPKSPDKAHLNLHINSLELGDSAVYFCASSQDGGLRGYTFGSGTRLTVV.

The rearrangement joins TRBV29-1 to TRBJ2-3; D ambiguous. V shed 0 bases and J shed 0 bases, with 13 bases lying between them. The CDR3 runs 16 residues. Germline lookup yields CDR1 SQVTM and CDR2 ANQGSEA. CDR3 DNA sequence: TGCAGCGTTGAAGACCGTGTTCGGGCTAGCACAGATACGCAGTATTTT. It translates to CSVEDRVRASTDTQYF.

Details on this clonotype: Its ends do not fully match the called genes, so a read error is possible. The chain carries TRBV20-1 and TRBJ2-1; 8 bases match TRBD2. CDR3 size: 14 residues. Germline CDR1 DFQATT, CDR2 SNEGSKA (reference sequence). CDR3 sequence reads: CSAPATSGIGERFF. The CDR3 nucleotides are TGCAGTGCCCCGGCAACTAGCGGTATCGGTGAGCGGTTCTTC.

This clonotype was detected a few times. V is TRBV28 and J is TRBJ2-7, with TRBD2 identical over 10 bases. V trimming: 4 bases; J trimming: 1 base; junction bases outside the gene matches: 7. Germline loops: CDR1 MDHEN, CDR2 SYDVKM. The CDR3 contains 16 residues. The CDR3, as DNA: TGTGCCAGCAGTTCAATAGCGGGAGGTGCATCCTACGAGCAGTACTTC. This translates into CASSSIAGGASYEQYF.

This clonotype came up a few times. The chain combines TRBV20-1 with TRBJ2-7, with 9 nucleotides matching TRBD1. Unmatched junction bases numbered 12, after V lost 5 bases and J lost 4 bases. Germline CDR1 DFQATT, CDR2 SNEGSKA (reference sequence). The CDR3 contains 15 residues. This CDR3 is CSAEDTGTGTYEQYF. Written as DNA, the CDR3 is TGCAGTGCTGAAGACACCGGGACAGGGACATACGAGCAGTACTTC.